A selection of T cell receptor beta chains follows, all from one sample in a study of spatial heterogeneity in lung cancer. TCRdb processed the 5' RACE reads anew with MiXCR; each CDR3 protein has one entry. This repertoire shows 85,000 to 100,000 distinct CDR3 sequences, approximately 12% found once; its top ten account for about two fifths. Here the sequenced sample was PBMCs, taken at surgery. The receptors derive from a male donor with early-stage non-small cell lung cancer. The CDR3 runs from the conserved cysteine through the conserved F or W. The D gene is left open where the match is weak. Expanded clones are given a class, and other clones once, few, many or no size at all.

V gene	J gene	D gene	clone size	CDR3 protein	CDR3 DNA
TRBV7-6	TRBJ2-7	.	few	CASTSYEQYF	TGTGCCAGCACCAGCTACGAGCAGTACTTC
TRBV12-3/TRBV12-4	TRBJ2-3	TRBD1	.	CASSPSDDRGTDTQYF	TGTGCCAGCAGTCCTTCCGATGACAGGGGAACAGATACGCAGTATTTT
TRBV18	TRBJ2-3	.	few	CASSPGLAGAGDTQYF	TGTGCCAGCTCACCAGGTTTAGCAGGGGCAGGCGATACGCAGTATTTT
TRBV6-2/TRBV6-3	TRBJ2-2	.	.	CASRGRVNTGELFF	TGTGCCAGCCGGGGCAGGGTAAACACCGGGGAGCTGTTTTTT
TRBV5-8	TRBJ2-1	.	many	CASSFPLSGARDEQFF	TGTGCCAGCAGCTTCCCCTTGTCAGGGGCTAGAGATGAGCAGTTCTTC
TRBV6-2/TRBV6-3	TRBJ2-5	TRBD2	few	CASSYPGGLQETQYF	TGTGCCAGCAGTTACCCGGGGGGACTCCAAGAGACCCAGTACTTC
TRBV5-1	TRBJ2-7	TRBD1	few	CASSFGTGPYEQYF	TGCGCCAGCAGTTTCGGGACAGGGCCCTACGAGCAGTACTTC
TRBV10-3	TRBJ2-7	.	.	CAISESKGKGYEQYF	TGTGCCATCAGTGAGTCGAAAGGAAAGGGGTACGAGCAGTACTTC
TRBV7-9	TRBJ2-1	TRBD2	.	CASSLPRTSDYNEQFF	TGTGCCAGCAGCCTCCCCAGGACTAGCGACTACAATGAGCAGTTCTTC
TRBV20-1	TRBJ1-5	.	few	CSAIGGQYMGQPQHF	TGCAGTGCTATAGGAGGCCAATACATGGGGCAGCCCCAGCATTTT
TRBV7-6	TRBJ1-1	TRBD1	.	CASSLGQGWNTEAFF	TGTGCCAGCAGCTTAGGACAGGGCTGGAACACTGAAGCTTTCTTT
TRBV5-1	TRBJ2-3	.	once	CASSLGQSPSTDTQYF	TGCGCCAGCAGCTTGGGACAGTCTCCTAGCACAGATACGCAGTATTTT
TRBV27	TRBJ1-5	.	many	CASSLLAISNQPQHF	TGTGCCAGCAGTTTACTCGCTATAAGCAATCAGCCCCAGCATTTT
TRBV5-1	TRBJ2-7	TRBD2	.	CASSFVGTSRSNYEQYF	TGCGCCAGCAGCTTCGTCGGGACTAGCCGTTCTAACTACGAGCAGTACTTC
TRBV5-5	TRBJ2-1	TRBD2	few	CASSLEGLAGRNEQFF	TGTGCCAGCAGCTTGGAGGGTTTAGCGGGGAGAAATGAGCAGTTCTTC
TRBV10-3	TRBJ2-5	TRBD1	.	CATRGDRGLETQYF	TGTGCCACCAGGGGGGACAGGGGGCTGGAGACCCAGTACTTC
TRBV7-7	TRBJ2-1	TRBD1	.	CASSSGTGIDEQFF	TGTGCTAGCAGCTCCGGGACAGGGATCGATGAGCAGTTCTTC
TRBV4-2	TRBJ2-1	.	many	CASSLEAASYNEQFF	TGTGCCAGCAGCCTTGAAGCGGCCTCCTACAATGAGCAGTTCTTC
TRBV7-9	TRBJ2-7	.	.	CASSPGRSRLQQYF	TGTGCCAGCAGCCCCGGACGGTCGCGCCTTCAGCAGTACTTC
TRBV20-1	TRBJ2-2	TRBD1	.	CSARDRSNTGELFF	TGCAGTGCTCGGGACAGGAGTAACACCGGGGAGCTGTTTTTT
TRBV20-1	TRBJ2-3	.	many	CSARPASGTDTQYF	TGCAGTGCTAGACCGGCTAGCGGCACAGATACGCAGTATTTT
TRBV6-2/TRBV6-3	TRBJ1-5	.	few	CASSYGGGGQPQHF	TGTGCCAGCAGTTACGGCGGGGGTGGTCAGCCCCAGCATTTT
TRBV6-2/TRBV6-3	TRBJ2-7	.	.	CASSPMGCGNEQYF	TGTGCCAGCAGCCCAATGGGGTGCGGGAACGAGCAGTACTTC
TRBV9	TRBJ1-1	.	.	CASSVGGRAIMNTEAFF	TGTGCCAGCAGCGTAGGAGGCAGGGCGATTATGAACACTGAAGCTTTCTTT
TRBV7-2	TRBJ2-2	TRBD2	.	CASSLALGTSVSSESFF	TGTGCCAGCAGCTTAGCTTTAGGGACTAGCGTATCTTCGGAGAGTTTTTTT
TRBV19	TRBJ2-3	TRBD2	.	CASSWTSGFTDTQYF	TGTGCCAGTAGTTGGACTAGCGGGTTTACAGATACGCAGTATTTT
TRBV7-2	TRBJ2-5	.	.	CASSLQTSSQYF	TGTGCCAGCAGCTTACAGACTAGTTCTCAGTACTTC
TRBV6-2/TRBV6-3	TRBJ2-1	TRBD1	few	CASRPTGDNEQFF	TGTGCCAGCAGGCCGACAGGGGACAATGAGCAGTTCTTC
TRBV7-9	TRBJ2-3	.	.	CASSLADWNTDTQYF	TGTGCCAGCAGCTTAGCGGACTGGAACACAGATACGCAGTATTTT
TRBV20-1	TRBJ2-7	.	few	CSAPSRRSSYEQYF	TGCAGTGCCCCGTCAAGGAGGTCCTCCTACGAGCAGTACTTC
TRBV20-1	TRBJ2-2	.	once	CSASDLSVYGELFF	TGCAGTGCTAGTGACCTTAGCGTCTACGGGGAGCTGTTTTTT
TRBV21-1	TRBJ1-2	.	.	CASSNQQYYGYTF	TGTGCCAGCAGCAACCAACAGTACTATGGCTACACCTTC